Sequencing of this T cell receptor beta chain was carried out in a study of cytomegalovirus exposure and HLA in healthy donors. About the research overall: Of over 350 genotyped donors, 81% grouped in the Caucasian-associated ancestry cluster.

Study-level results: A highly shared variant cluster was judged a likely technical artifact. Many donors carried some public TCRs, although rarity characterized most TCR sequences.

In the case of this clone: Its antigen is unidentified.

The germline V and J ends were trimmed by 6 bases and 3 bases, with 9 bases remaining between them. The CDR3 runs to 13 residues. CDR1 is SGHTA and CDR2 is FQGNSA in the germline V gene. Amplification used 60 Vbeta primers and 13 Jbeta primers. How the authors handled the data: In a later analysis, tens of millions of unique TCR beta chains included roughly 11 million shared by two or more donors. Generated by immunoSEQ multiplex PCR, the TCRdb table keeps only in-frame clones and is missing some. V and J calls and clone size are given by that table; D and trimming were obtained from the DNA. The sample carries some 120,000 clones, 79% recorded once.

The chain carries TRBV7-2 and TRBJ2-1, with D uncertain. Sequencing was carried out using PBMCs. This receptor was obtained from a man aged 25 to 45 in good health and CMV-seropositive. CDR3 in amino acids: CASRPTFYNEQFF. As DNA, the CDR3 is TGTGCCAGCAGGCCGACTTTCTACAATGAGCAGTTCTTC.